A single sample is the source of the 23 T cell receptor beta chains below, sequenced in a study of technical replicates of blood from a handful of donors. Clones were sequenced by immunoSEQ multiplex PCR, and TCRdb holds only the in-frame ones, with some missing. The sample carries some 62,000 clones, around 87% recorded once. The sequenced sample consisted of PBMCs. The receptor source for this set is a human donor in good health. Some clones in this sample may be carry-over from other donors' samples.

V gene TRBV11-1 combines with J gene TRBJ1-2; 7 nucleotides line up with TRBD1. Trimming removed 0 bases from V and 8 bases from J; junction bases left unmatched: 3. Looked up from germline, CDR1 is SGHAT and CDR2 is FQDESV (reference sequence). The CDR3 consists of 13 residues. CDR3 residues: CASSLAAGGGYTF. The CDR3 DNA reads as TGTGCCAGCAGCTTAGCGGCAGGGGGAGGCTACACCTTC.

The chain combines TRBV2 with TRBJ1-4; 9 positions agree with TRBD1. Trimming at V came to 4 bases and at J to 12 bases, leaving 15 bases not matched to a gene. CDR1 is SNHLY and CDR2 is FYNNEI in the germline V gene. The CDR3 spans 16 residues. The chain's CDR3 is CASSATQGAHAGELFF. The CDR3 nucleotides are TGTGCCAGCAGTGCCACACAGGGGGCCCACGCCGGGGAACTGTTTTTT.

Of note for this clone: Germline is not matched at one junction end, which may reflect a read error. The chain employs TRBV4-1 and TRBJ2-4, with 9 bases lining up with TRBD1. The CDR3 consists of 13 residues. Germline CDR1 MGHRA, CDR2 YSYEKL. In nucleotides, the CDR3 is TGCGCCAGCAGCCACCGACAGGGGGAGGTTGAGGGCTTC. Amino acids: CASSHRQGEVEGF.

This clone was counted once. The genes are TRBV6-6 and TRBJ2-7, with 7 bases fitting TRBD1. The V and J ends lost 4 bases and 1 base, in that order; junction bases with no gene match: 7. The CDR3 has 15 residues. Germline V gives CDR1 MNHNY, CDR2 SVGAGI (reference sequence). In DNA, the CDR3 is TGTGCCAGCAGTTCAACCCCCAGGGGGTCCTACGAGCAGTACTTC. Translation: CASSSTPRGSYEQYF.

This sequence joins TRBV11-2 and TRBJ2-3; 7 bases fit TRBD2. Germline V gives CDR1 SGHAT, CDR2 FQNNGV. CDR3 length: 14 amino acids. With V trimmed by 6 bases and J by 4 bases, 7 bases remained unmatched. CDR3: CASSLTSRADTQYF. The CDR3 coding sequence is TGTGCCAGCAGTTTGACTAGCCGTGCAGATACGCAGTATTTT.

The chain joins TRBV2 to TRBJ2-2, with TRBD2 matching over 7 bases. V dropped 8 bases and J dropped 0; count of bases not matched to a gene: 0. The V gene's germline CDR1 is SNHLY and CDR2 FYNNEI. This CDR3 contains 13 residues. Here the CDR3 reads CASGLANTGELFF. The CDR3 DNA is TGTGCCAGCGGACTAGCGAACACCGGGGAGCTGTTTTTT. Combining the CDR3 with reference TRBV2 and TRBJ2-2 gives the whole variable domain EPEVTQTPSHQVTQMGQEVILRCVPISNHLYFYWYRQILGQKVEFLVSFYNNEISEKSEIFDDQFSVERPDGSNFTLKIRSTKLEDSAMYFCASGLANTGELFFGEGSRLTVL.

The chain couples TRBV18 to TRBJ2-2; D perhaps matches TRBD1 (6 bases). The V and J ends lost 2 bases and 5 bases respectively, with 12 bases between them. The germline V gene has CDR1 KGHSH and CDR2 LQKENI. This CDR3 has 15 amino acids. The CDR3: CASSPNPGATGELFF. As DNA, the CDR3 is TGTGCCAGCTCACCAAACCCAGGGGCTACCGGGGAGCTGTTTTTT.

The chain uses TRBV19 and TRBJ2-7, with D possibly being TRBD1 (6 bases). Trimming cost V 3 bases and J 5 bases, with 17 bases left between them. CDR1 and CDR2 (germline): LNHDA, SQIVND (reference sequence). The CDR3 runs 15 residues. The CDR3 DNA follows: TGTGCCAGTAGTATCTCCGGGACACTTGATAACGAGCAGTACTTC. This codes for CASSISGTLDNEQYF.

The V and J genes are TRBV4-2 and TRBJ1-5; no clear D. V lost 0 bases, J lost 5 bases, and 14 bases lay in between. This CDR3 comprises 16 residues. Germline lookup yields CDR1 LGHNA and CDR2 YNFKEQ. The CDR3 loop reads CASSQEFGQVDQPQHF. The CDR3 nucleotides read TGTGCCAGCAGCCAAGAGTTTGGGCAGGTTGATCAGCCCCAGCATTTT.

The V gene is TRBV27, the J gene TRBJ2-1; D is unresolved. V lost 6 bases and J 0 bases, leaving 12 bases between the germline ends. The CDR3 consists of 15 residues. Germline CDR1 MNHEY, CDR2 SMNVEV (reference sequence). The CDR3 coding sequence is TGTGCCAGCAGGCAAGACTGGAGCTCCTACAATGAGCAGTTCTTC. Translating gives CASRQDWSSYNEQFF.

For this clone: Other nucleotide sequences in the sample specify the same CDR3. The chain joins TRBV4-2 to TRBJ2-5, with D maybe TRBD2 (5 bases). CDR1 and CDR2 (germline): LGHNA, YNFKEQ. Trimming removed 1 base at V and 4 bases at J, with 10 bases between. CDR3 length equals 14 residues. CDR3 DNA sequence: TGTGCCAGCAGCCAAGGGGTTCGGGGAGAGACCCAGTACTTC. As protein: CASSQGVRGETQYF.

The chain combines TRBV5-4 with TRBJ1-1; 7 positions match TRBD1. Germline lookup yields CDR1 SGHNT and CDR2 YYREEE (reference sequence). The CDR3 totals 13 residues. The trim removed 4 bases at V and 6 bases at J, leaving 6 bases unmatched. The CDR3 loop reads CASSPQGDAEAFF. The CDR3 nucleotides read TGTGCCAGCAGCCCCCAGGGGGATGCTGAAGCTTTCTTT.

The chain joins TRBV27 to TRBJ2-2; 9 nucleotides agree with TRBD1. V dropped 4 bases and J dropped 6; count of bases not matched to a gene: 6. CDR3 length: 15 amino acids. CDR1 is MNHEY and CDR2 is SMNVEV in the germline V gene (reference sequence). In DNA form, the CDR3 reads TGTGCCAGCAGTTCCGGGACAGGGTTTCCCGGGGAGCTGTTTTTT. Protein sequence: CASSSGTGFPGELFF.

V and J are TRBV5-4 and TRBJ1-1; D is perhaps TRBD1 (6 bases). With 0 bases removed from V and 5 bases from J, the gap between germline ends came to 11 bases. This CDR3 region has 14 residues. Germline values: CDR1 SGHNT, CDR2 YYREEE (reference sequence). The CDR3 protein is CASSLGGGGTEAFF. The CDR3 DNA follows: TGTGCCAGCAGCTTGGGTGGGGGCGGAACTGAAGCTTTCTTT.

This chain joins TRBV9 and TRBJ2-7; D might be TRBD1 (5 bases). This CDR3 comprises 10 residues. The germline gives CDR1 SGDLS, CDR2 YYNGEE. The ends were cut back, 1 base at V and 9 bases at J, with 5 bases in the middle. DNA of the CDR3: TGTGCCAGCAGCGTAAGGGGGCAGTACTTC. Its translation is CASSVRGQYF.

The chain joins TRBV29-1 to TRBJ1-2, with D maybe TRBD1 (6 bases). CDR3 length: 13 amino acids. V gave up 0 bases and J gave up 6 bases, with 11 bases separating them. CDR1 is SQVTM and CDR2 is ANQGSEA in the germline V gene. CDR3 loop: CSVEDNRVDGYTF. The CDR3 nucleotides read TGCAGCGTTGAAGATAACAGGGTGGATGGCTACACCTTC.

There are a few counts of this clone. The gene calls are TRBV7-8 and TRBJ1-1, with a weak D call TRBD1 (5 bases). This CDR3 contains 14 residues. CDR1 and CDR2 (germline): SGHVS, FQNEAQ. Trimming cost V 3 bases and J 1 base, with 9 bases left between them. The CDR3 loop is CASSFGGRNTEAFF. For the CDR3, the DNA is TGTGCCAGCAGCTTCGGGGGACGGAACACTGAAGCTTTCTTT.

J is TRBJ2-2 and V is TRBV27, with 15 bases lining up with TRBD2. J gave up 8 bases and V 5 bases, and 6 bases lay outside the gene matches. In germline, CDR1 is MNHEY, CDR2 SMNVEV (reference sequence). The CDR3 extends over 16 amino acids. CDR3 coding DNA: TGTGCCAGCAGTCGGACTAGCGGGAGGGCCTGGGGGGAGCTGTTTTTT. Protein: CASSRTSGRAWGELFF.

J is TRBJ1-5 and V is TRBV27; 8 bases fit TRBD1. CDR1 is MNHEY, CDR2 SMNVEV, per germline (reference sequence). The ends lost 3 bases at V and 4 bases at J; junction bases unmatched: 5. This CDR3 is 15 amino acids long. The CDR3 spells CASSFGQGANQPQHF. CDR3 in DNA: TGTGCCAGCAGTTTCGGGCAGGGGGCGAATCAGCCCCAGCATTTT.

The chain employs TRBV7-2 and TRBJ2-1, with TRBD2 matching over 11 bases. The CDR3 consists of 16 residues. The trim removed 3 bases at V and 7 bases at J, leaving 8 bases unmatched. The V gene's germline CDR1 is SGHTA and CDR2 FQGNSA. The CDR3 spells CASSFPLPSGGNEQFF. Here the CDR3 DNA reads TGTGCCAGCAGCTTCCCACTCCCTAGCGGGGGGAATGAGCAGTTCTTC.

CDR3 sequence reads: CASSLGGQGYEQYF. The CDR3 nucleotides are TGTGCCAGCAGCTTAGGTGGACAGGGCTACGAGCAGTACTTC. V and J are TRBV7-9 and TRBJ2-7, with 8 bases aligning to TRBD1. Germline CDR1 reads SEHNR; CDR2 reads FQNEAQ (reference sequence). The CDR3 runs 14 residues. V gave up 1 base and J gave up 3 bases; unmatched junction bases: 2.

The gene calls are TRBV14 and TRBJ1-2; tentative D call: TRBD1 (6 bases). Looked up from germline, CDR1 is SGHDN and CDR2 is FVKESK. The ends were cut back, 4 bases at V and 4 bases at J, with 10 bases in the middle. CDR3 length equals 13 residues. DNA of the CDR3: TGTGCCAGCAGCCCAGGACAGTTCTATGGCTACACCTTC. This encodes CASSPGQFYGYTF.

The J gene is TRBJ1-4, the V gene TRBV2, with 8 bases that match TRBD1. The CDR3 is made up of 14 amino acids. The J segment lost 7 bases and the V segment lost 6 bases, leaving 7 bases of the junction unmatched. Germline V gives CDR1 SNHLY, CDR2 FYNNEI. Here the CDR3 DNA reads TGTGCCAGCAGGCGGGTACAGGGGGGTGAAAAACTGTTTTTT. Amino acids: CASRRVQGGEKLFF.